This T cell receptor (beta chain) was documented in a study of shared clonotypes between healthy human individuals. General study results and limits: In this cohort, only blood was sampled, and tissue repertoires likely differ. An effect of sequencing depth on clonotype sharing among donors was expected.

Deep was the level used in running the assay. The data were produced by immunoSEQ multiplex PCR, yet TCRdb's version contains in-frame clones alone and is incomplete. This sample has under 850,000 clones, with just under 75% found just once. To note about this clone: What it recognizes is unknown.

Trimming shortened V by 4 bases and J by 5 bases, and 12 bases separated the two germline ends. The CDR3 sequence is 14 residues long. Germline V gene data show CDR1 as SNHLY and CDR2 as FYNNEI. This receptor was taken from a woman in her thirties in good health. The chain has TRBV2 and TRBJ1-5; D is ambiguous. The source material was memory CD4+ T cells sorted from blood. This sample's subset: CD45RA-negative fraction. The CDR3 region is CASSVRRNDQPQHF. The CDR3 DNA sequence: TGTGCCAGCAGTGTACGGCGGAATGATCAGCCCCAGCATTTT.